The clone carrying this T cell receptor beta chain appeared a single time. The sample is drawn from a study of blood T cell repertoires in COVID-19. The protocol was immunoSEQ multiplex PCR, while the TCRdb copy is restricted to in-frame clones and leaves out a portion. Here the sample spans more than 250,000 clones, approximately 89% being singletons. The CDR3 is 15 residues long. V was pared by 0 bases and J by 4 bases, with 3 bases of the junction left unmatched. Germline V gene sequence: CDR1 MNHNY, CDR2 SVGAGI (reference sequence). J is TRBJ1-2 and V is TRBV6-6; 9 nucleotides match TRBD1. Sequencing used PBMCs or T cells enriched from blood (not recorded which). The clonotype was recovered from a woman aged 25 to 39 who had recovered from COVID-19. CDR3 DNA sequence: TGTGCCAGCAGTTACTCCACGGGACAGGGCTATGGCTACACCTTC. This codes for CASSYSTGQGYGYTF.